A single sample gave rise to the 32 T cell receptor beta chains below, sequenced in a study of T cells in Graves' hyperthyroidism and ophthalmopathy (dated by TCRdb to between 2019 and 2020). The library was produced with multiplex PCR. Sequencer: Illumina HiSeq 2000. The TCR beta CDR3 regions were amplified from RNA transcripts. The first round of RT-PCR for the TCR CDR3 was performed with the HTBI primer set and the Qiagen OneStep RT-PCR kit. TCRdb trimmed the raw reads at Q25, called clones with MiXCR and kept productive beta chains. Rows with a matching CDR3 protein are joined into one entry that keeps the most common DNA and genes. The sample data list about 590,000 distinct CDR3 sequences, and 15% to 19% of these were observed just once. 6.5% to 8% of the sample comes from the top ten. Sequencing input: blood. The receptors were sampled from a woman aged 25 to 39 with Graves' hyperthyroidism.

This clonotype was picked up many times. CDR3 nucleotides: TGTGCCAGCAGCTTTATTAGCGGAAGGGGTTTCACAGATACGCAGTATTTT. Its translation: CASSFISGRGFTDTQYF. This chain joins TRBV11-2 and TRBJ2-3, with D maybe TRBD2 (6 bases). The V gene lost 3 bases and the J gene lost 2 bases, with 18 bases spanning the gap. The germline gives CDR1 SGHAT, CDR2 FQNNGV. The CDR3 is 17 residues long.

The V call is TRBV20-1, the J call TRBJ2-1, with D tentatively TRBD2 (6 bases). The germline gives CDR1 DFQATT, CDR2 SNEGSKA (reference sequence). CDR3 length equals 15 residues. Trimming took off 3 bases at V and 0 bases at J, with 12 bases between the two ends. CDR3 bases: TGCAGTGCTAGGCCCGTGCGGGGCTCCTACAATGAGCAGTTCTTC. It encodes CSARPVRGSYNEQFF.

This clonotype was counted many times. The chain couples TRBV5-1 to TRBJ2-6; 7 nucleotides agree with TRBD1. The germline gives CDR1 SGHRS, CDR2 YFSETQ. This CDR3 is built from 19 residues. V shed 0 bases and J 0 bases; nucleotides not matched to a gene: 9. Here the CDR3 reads CASSLALSTGSSGANVLTF. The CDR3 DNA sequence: TGCGCCAGCAGCTTGGCCCTTTCGACAGGGAGCTCTGGGGCCAACGTCCTGACTTTC. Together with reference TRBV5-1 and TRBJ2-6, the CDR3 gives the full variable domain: KAGVTQTPRYLIKTRGQQVTLSCSPISGHRSVSWYQQTPGQGLQFLFEYFSETQRNKGNFPGRFSGRQFSNSRSEMNVSTLELGDSALYLCASSLALSTGSSGANVLTFGAGSRLTVL.

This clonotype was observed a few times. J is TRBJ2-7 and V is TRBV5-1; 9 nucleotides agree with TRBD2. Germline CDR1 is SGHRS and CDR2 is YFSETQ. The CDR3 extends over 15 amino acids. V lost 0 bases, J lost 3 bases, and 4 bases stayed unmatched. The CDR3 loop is CASSLDHSGSYEQYF. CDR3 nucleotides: TGCGCCAGCAGCTTGGACCATAGCGGGAGCTACGAGCAGTACTTC.

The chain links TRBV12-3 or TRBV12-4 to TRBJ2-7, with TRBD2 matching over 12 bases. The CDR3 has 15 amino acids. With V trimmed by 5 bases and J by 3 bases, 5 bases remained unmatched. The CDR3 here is CASSPQTSGSYEQYF. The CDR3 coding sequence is TGTGCCAGCAGTCCCCAGACTAGCGGGAGCTACGAGCAGTACTTC.

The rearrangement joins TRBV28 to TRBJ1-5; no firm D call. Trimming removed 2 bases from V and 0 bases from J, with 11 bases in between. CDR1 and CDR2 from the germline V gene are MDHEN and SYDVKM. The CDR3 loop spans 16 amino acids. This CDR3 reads CASSLTSPYSNQPQHF. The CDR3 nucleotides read TGTGCCAGCAGTTTAACTTCACCTTATAGCAATCAGCCCCAGCATTTT.

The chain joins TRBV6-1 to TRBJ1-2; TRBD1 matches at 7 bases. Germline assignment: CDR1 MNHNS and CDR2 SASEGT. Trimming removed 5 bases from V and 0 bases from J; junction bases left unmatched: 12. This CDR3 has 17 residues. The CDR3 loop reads CASSRSPDRPSNYGYTF. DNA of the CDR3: TGTGCCAGCAGTCGTAGCCCGGACAGGCCTTCTAACTATGGCTACACCTTC.

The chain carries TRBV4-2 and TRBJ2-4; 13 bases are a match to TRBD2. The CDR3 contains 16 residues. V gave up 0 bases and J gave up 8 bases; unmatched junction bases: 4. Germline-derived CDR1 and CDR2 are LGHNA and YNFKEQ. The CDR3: CASSQDGLAGADIQYF. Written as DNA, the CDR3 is TGTGCCAGCAGCCAAGATGGACTAGCGGGAGCGGACATTCAGTACTTC.

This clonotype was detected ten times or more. CDR3 residues: CASSRGSLDEQYF. The CDR3 DNA reads TGTGCCAGCTCACGCGGGAGTTTGGACGAGCAGTACTTC. The chain carries TRBV18 and TRBJ2-7, with TRBD2 matching 7 bases. The V segment lost 4 bases and the J segment 5 bases; nucleotides outside the gene matches: 5. Germline V gene sequence: CDR1 KGHSH, CDR2 LQKENI. There are 13 residues in the CDR3.

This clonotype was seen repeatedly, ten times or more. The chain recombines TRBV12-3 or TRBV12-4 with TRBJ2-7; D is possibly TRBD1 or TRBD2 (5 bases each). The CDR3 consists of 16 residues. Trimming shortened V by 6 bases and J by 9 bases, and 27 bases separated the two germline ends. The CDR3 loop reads CASSYTLRDPLRGQYF. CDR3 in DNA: TGTGCCAGCAGCTACACCCTACGGGACCCTCTACGAGGGCAGTACTTC.

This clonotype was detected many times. CDR3 sequence reads: CASSSSVTRNEQFF. The CDR3, as DNA: TGTGCCAGCAGCTCGTCGGTTACTCGCAATGAGCAGTTCTTC. The chain joins TRBV7-2 to TRBJ2-1; D gene ambiguous. Per germline, CDR1 SGHTA and CDR2 FQGNSA. This CDR3 is built from 14 residues. V shed 4 bases and J shed 6 bases, with 13 bases lying between them.

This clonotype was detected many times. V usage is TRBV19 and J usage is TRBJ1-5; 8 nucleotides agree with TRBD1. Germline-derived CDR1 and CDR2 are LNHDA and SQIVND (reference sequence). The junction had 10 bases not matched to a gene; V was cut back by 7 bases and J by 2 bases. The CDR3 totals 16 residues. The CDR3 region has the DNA TGTGCCAGTACTTCGTTGACAGGGGTCGGCAATCAGCCCCAGCATTTT. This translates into CASTSLTGVGNQPQHF. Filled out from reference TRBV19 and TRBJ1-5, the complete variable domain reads DGGITQSPKYLFRKEGQNVTLSCEQNLNHDAMYWYRQDPGQGLRLIYYSQIVNDFQKGDIAEGYSVSREKKESFPLTVTSAQKNPTAFYLCASTSLTGVGNQPQHFGDGTRLSIL.

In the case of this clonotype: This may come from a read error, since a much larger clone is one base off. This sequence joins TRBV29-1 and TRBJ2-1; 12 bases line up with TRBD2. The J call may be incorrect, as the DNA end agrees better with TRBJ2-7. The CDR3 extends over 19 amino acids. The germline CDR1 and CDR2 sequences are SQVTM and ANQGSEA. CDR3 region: CSVETSGRNYLHWVNEQYF. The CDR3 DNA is TGCAGCGTTGAAACTAGCGGGAGGAACTACCTACATTGGGTGAATGAGCAGTACTTC.

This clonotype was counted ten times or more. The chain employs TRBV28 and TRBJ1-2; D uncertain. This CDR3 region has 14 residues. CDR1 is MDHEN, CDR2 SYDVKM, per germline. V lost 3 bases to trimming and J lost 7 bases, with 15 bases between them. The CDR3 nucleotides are TGTGCCAGCAGTTTTGGTCAGCTTTTTGCTGGCTACACCTTC. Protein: CASSFGQLFAGYTF.

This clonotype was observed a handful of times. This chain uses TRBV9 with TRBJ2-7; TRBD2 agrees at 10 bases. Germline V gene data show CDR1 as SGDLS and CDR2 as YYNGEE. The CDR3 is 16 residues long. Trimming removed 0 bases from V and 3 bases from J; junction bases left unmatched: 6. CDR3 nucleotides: TGTGCCAGCAGCGTAGCTTCAGCGGGAGGGCTCTACGAGCAGTACTTC. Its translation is CASSVASAGGLYEQYF.

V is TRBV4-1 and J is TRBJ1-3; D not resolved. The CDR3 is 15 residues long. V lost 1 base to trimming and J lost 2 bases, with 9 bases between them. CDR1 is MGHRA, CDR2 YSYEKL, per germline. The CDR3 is CASSQGRTTGNTIYF. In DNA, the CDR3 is TGCGCCAGCAGCCAAGGGCGTACCACTGGAAACACCATATATTTT.

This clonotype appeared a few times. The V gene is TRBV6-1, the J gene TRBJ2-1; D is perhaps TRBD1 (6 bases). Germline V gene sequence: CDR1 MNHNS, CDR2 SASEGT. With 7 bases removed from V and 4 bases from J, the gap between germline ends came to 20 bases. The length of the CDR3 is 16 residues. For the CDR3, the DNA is TGTGCCAGCACACAAAAGGGGGAGCTTCAATACAATGAGCAGTTCTTC. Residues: CASTQKGELQYNEQFF.

This chain's CDR3 is CASTAQINTEAFF. CDR3 in DNA: TGTGCCAGCACCGCTCAGATAAACACTGAAGCTTTCTTT. The chain has TRBV6-1 and TRBJ1-1, with D unclear. Germline V lookup: CDR1 MNHNS, CDR2 SASEGT. Trimming pared 7 bases from V and 2 bases from J, leaving 11 bases between. The CDR3 consists of 13 residues.

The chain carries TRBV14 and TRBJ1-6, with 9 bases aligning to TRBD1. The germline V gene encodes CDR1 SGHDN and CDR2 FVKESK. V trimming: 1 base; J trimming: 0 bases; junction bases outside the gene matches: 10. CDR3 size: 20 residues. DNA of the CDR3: TGTGCCAGCAGCCAAGCAGGGACAGGGACTATGAGCTCCTATAATTCACCCCTCCACTTT. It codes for CASSQAGTGTMSSYNSPLHF.

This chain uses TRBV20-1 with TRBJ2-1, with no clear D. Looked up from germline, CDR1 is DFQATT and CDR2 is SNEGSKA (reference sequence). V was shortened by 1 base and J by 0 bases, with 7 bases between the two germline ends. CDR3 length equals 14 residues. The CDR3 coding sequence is TGCAGTGCTAGAGGGCAGAGCTCCTACAATGAGCAGTTCTTC. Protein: CSARGQSSYNEQFF.

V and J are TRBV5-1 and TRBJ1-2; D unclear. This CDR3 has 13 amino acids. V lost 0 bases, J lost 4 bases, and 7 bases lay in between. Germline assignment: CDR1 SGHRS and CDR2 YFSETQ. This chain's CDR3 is CASSLDTAYGYTF. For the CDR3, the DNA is TGCGCCAGCAGCTTGGACACTGCCTATGGCTACACCTTC.

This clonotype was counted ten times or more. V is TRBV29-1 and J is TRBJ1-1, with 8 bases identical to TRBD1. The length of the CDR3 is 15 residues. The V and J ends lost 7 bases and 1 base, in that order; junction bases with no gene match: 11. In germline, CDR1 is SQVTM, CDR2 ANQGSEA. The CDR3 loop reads CSGGQGGGANTEAFF. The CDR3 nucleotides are TGCAGCGGTGGACAGGGCGGGGGAGCGAACACTGAAGCTTTCTTT.

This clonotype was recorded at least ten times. The chain's CDR3 is CSATGMANYGYTF. Written as DNA, the CDR3 is TGCAGTGCTACAGGGATGGCTAACTATGGCTACACCTTC. The V call is TRBV20-1, the J call TRBJ1-2; D might be TRBD1 (5 bases). Looked up from germline, CDR1 is DFQATT and CDR2 is SNEGSKA (reference sequence). This CDR3 region has 13 residues. V lost 4 bases and J lost 0, with 9 bases in between.

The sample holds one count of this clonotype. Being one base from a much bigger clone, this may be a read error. The CDR3 DNA reads as TGTGCCATCAGTTCACTAGCGGGAACGTCCTCCGAGCAGTACTTC. Translation: CAISSLAGTSSEQYF. The gene calls are TRBV10-3 and TRBJ2-7; 10 bases are shared with TRBD2. The CDR3 extends over 15 amino acids. Germline CDR1 is ENHRY and CDR2 is SYGVKD.

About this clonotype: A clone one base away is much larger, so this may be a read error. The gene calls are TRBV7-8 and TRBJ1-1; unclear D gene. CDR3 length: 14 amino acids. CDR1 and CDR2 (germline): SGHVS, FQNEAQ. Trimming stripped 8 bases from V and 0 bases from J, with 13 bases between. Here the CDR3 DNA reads TGTGCCAGCTCCGCCCGGGTGTTGAACACTGAAGCTTTCTTT. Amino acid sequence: CASSARVLNTEAFF.

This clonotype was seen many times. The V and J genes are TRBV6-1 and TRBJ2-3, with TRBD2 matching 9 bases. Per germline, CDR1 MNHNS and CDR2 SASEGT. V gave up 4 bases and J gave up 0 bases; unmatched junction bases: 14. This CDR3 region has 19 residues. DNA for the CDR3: TGTGCCAGCAGTGGGGCTAGCGGGGAGGCGTACAGTAGCACAGATACGCAGTATTTT. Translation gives CASSGASGEAYSSTDTQYF.

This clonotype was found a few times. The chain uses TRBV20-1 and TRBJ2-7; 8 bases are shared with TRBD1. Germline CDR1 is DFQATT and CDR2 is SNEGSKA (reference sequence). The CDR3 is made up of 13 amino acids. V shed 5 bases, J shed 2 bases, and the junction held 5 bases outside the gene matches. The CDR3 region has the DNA TGCAGTGCTCCGGGACAGGACACCTACGAGCAGTACTTC. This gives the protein CSAPGQDTYEQYF.

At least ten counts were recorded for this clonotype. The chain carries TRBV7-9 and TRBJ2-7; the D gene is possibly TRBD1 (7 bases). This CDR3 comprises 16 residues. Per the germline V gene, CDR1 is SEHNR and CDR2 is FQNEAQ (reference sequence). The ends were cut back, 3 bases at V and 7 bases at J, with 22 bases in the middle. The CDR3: CASSLGGDRWSWEQYF. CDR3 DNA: TGTGCCAGCAGCTTGGGCGGGGACAGATGGTCCTGGGAGCAGTACTTC.

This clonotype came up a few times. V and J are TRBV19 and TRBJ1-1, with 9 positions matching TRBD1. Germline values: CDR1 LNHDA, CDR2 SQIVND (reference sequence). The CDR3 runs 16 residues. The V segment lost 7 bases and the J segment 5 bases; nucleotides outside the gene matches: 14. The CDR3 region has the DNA TGTGCCAGTAACAGGGGGCGCTTCGGAAAACGTACTGAAGCTTTCTTT. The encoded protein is CASNRGRFGKRTEAFF.

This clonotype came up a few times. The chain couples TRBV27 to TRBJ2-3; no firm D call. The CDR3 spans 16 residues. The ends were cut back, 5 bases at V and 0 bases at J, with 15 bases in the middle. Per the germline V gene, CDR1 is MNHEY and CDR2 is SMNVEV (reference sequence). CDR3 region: CASSPRVFSSTDTQYF. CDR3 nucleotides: TGTGCCAGCAGTCCCCGGGTTTTCTCTAGCACAGATACGCAGTATTTT.

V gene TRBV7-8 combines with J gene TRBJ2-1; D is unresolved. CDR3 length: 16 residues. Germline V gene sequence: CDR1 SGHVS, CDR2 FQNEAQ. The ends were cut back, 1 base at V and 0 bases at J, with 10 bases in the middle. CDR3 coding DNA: TGTGCCAGCAGCTTAGATGGTTACAGCTCCTACAATGAGCAGTTCTTC. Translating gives CASSLDGYSSYNEQFF.

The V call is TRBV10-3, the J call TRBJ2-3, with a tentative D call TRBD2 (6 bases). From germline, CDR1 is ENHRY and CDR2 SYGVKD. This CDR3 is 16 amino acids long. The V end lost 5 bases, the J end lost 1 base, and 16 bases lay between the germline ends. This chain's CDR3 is CAISLTGVAGTDTQYF. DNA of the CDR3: TGTGCCATCAGTTTGACGGGAGTGGCTGGCACAGATACGCAGTATTTT.